These T cell receptor beta chains were read from a single sample in a study of T cells in Graves' hyperthyroidism and ophthalmopathy. TCRdb analysed the multiplex PCR reads with MiXCR anew, one entry per CDR3 protein. The repertoire has hundreds of thousands of distinct CDR3 sequences, approximately 25% of them found once; the top ten carry roughly 10%. Sequences were obtained from blood. These receptor sequences come from a woman aged 25 to 45 with Graves' ophthalmopathy. Both conserved end residues are part of each CDR3. The order of the fields is CDR3 length, D gene, J gene, clone size, V gene, CDR3 protein, CDR3 DNA. D genes are given only for firm matches. Only some rows state a clone size, as once, few, many or a class for expanded clones.

>13|TRBD2|TRBJ2-7|many|TRBV6-2/TRBV6-3
CATGRAESLEQYF
TGTGCCACCGGGAGGGCTGAGAGTTTGGAGCAGTACTTC
>14|.|TRBJ2-5|many|TRBV7-2
CASSLSDHQETQYF
TGTGCCAGCAGCTTAAGCGACCACCAAGAGACCCAGTACTTC
>15|TRBD1|TRBJ2-7|few|TRBV20-1
CSARDRPGQAYEQYF
TGCAGTGCTAGAGATCGTCCGGGACAGGCGTACGAGCAGTACTTC
>13|TRBD1|TRBJ1-5|many|TRBV7-8
CASRKDRAQPQHF
TGTGCCAGCAGAAAGGACAGGGCTCAGCCCCAGCATTTT
>16|.|TRBJ2-2|many|TRBV12-3/TRBV12-4
CASSLRFRGGTGELFF
TGTGCCAGCAGTTTACGATTCAGGGGCGGCACCGGGGAGCTGTTTTTT
>18|.|TRBJ2-5|many|TRBV11-3
CASSLGGRLGVGGETQYF
TGTGCCAGCAGCTTAGGGGGGCGGCTGGGTGTGGGTGGCGAGACCCAGTACTTC
>14|.|TRBJ2-7|many|TRBV5-8
CASSSVLAPYEQYF
TGTGCCAGCAGCTCCGTCCTTGCCCCCTACGAGCAGTACTTC
>14|TRBD1|TRBJ2-7|many|TRBV6-8
CASSYGDRTYEQYF
TGTGCCAGCAGTTATGGGGACAGGACCTACGAGCAGTACTTC
>15|TRBD1|TRBJ2-2|.|TRBV20-1
CSARDGQGGTGELFF
TGCAGTGCTAGAGATGGACAGGGTGGGACCGGGGAGCTGTTTTTT
>16|TRBD2|TRBJ2-5|few|TRBV6-1
CASSELVGLGQETQYF
TGTGCCAGCAGTGAACTTGTTGGACTAGGCCAAGAGACCCAGTACTTC
>19|TRBD2|TRBJ2-5|.|TRBV6-2/TRBV6-3
CASSYAETSGDPWRETQYF
TGTGCCAGCAGTTACGCTGAGACTAGCGGGGACCCCTGGAGAGAGACCCAGTACTTC
>17|TRBD2|TRBJ2-2|many|TRBV9
CASSVPGLDPNTGELFF
TGTGCCAGCAGCGTACCGGGACTAGATCCTAACACCGGGGAGCTGTTTTTT
>13|.|TRBJ2-7|few|TRBV20-1
CSARADRPYEQYF
TGCAGTGCTAGAGCTGACAGGCCCTACGAGCAGTACTTC
>16|.|TRBJ2-5|.|TRBV7-8
CASSTSFLPSQETQYF
TGTGCCAGCAGCACAAGTTTCCTACCATCTCAAGAGACCCAGTACTTC
>14|TRBD1|TRBJ1-2|many|TRBV5-1
CASSLEGASRRYTF
TGCGCCAGCAGCTTGGAGGGGGCGAGTCGGCGCTACACCTTC
>12|.|TRBJ2-5|.|TRBV20-1
CSASRVGETQYF
TGCAGTGCTAGCCGGGTTGGGGAGACCCAGTACTTC
>15|TRBD1|TRBJ1-2|.|TRBV27
CASRGTGTSRYGYTF
TGTGCCAGCAGGGGGACAGGGACCTCTCGCTATGGCTACACCTTC
>17|.|TRBJ1-1|many|TRBV28
CASRSFRADSMNTEAFF
TGTGCCAGCAGATCCTTCCGGGCGGACAGTATGAACACTGAAGCTTTCTTT
>17|TRBD1|TRBJ1-1|.|TRBV19
CASSMVVGQGRPAEAFF
TGTGCCAGTAGTATGGTCGTGGGACAGGGGCGACCGGCTGAAGCTTTCTTT
>15|.|TRBJ1-3|few|TRBV4-2
CASSPLEGSGNTIYF
TGTGCCAGCAGCCCCCTAGAAGGGTCTGGAAACACCATATATTTT
>16|TRBD1|TRBJ1-5|many|TRBV12-3/TRBV12-4
CASSSLGGRSNQPQHF
TGTGCCAGCAGTTCGCTAGGGGGCCGTAGCAATCAGCCCCAGCATTTT
>19|TRBD1|TRBJ1-1|many|TRBV11-1
CASSLVGGGTDRMNTEAFF
TGTGCCAGCAGCTTAGTAGGGGGGGGGACAGACCGTATGAACACTGAAGCTTTCTTT
>15|.|TRBJ2-2|many|TRBV12-3/TRBV12-4
CASSLRGANTGELFF
TGTGCCAGCAGTTTAAGAGGGGCCAACACCGGGGAGCTGTTTTTT
>13|.|TRBJ2-2|.|TRBV7-3
CASSLDQPGELFF
TGTGCCAGCAGCTTAGACCAGCCCGGGGAGCTGTTTTTT
>13|.|TRBJ2-7|few|TRBV6-5
CASSYSAGPEQYF
TGTGCCAGCAGTTACTCCGCAGGCCCCGAGCAGTACTTC
>17|TRBD1|TRBJ2-5|.|TRBV4-1
CASSQDRTGGKQETQYF
TGCGCCAGCAGCCAAGATCGGACAGGGGGCAAGCAAGAGACCCAGTACTTC
>12|.|TRBJ2-7|many|TRBV7-9
CASSLVVPEQYF
TGTGCCAGCAGCTTAGTGGTTCCCGAGCAGTACTTC
>16|TRBD2|TRBJ2-2|.|TRBV27
CASSPRAGGSSGELFF
TGTGCCAGCAGTCCGAGAGCGGGAGGTAGTTCCGGGGAGCTGTTTTTT
>16|.|TRBJ1-3|many|TRBV28
CASSLRPRGAGNTIYF
TGTGCCAGCAGTTTAAGGCCTCGGGGGGCTGGAAACACCATATATTTT
>16|.|TRBJ1-2|.|TRBV29-1
CSVDSSRTRANYGYTF
TGCAGCGTTGATTCTTCCCGGACAAGAGCTAACTATGGCTACACCTTC
>14|TRBD1|TRBJ2-7|many|TRBV3-1
CASSLGTGKDEQYF
TGTGCCAGCAGCCTCGGGACAGGGAAGGACGAGCAGTACTTC
>15|.|TRBJ2-7|many|TRBV9
CASSVATGGFYEQYF
TGTGCCAGCAGCGTAGCTACTGGGGGGTTTTACGAGCAGTACTTC
>13|.|TRBJ2-7|.|TRBV30
CAWRTGEGYEQYF
TGTGCCTGGAGGACGGGAGAGGGATACGAGCAGTACTTC
>13|.|TRBJ2-7|.|TRBV5-1
CASKEAGGYEQYF
TGCGCCAGCAAGGAGGCCGGGGGCTACGAGCAGTACTTC
>11|.|TRBJ1-1|medium-sized|TRBV12-3/TRBV12-4
CASSFNTEAFF
TGTGCCAGCAGTTTCAACACTGAAGCTTTCTTT
>15|.|TRBJ1-6|few|TRBV6-5
CASSSTTGSGSPLHF
TGTGCCAGCAGTTCAACCACAGGGTCGGGTTCACCCCTCCACTTT
>15|TRBD1|TRBJ1-1|.|TRBV28
CASSLGTGMGTEAFF
TGTGCCAGCAGTTTGGGGACAGGGATGGGCACTGAAGCTTTCTTT
>14|.|TRBJ1-2|.|TRBV7-6
CASSLGEGYYGYSF
TGTGCCAGCAGCTTAGGGGAGGGGTACTATGGCTACAGCTTC
>15|.|TRBJ1-5|many|TRBV20-1
CSASSEGGTTQPQHF
TGCAGTGCTAGTTCCGAGGGGGGGACGACTCAGCCCCAGCATTTT
>13|.|TRBJ1-1|many|TRBV27
CASRWTANTEAFF
TGTGCCAGCAGGTGGACGGCGAACACTGAAGCTTTCTTT
>14|.|TRBJ2-7|many|TRBV7-2
CASSSPGPHGEQYF
TGTGCCAGCAGCTCACCGGGCCCCCATGGAGAGCAGTACTTC
>18|TRBD1|TRBJ2-7|few|TRBV28
CASSSRDRGPISSYEQYF
TGTGCCAGCAGTTCCCGGGACAGGGGGCCCATAAGCTCCTACGAGCAGTACTTC
>14|TRBD1|TRBJ2-1|many|TRBV12-3/TRBV12-4
CASRRDSSYNEQFF
TGTGCCAGCCGACGGGACAGCTCCTACAATGAGCAGTTCTTC
>15|.|TRBJ2-5|few|TRBV7-3
CASSPFGTIQETQYF
TGTGCCAGCAGCCCATTCGGGACAATCCAAGAGACCCAGTACTTC
>15|.|TRBJ2-3|many|TRBV11-2
CASSFRPAPTDTQYF
TGTGCCAGCAGCTTTCGTCCAGCCCCCACAGATACGCAGTATTTT
>16|TRBD1|TRBJ1-6|.|TRBV15
CATSRDWKQGWTPLHF
TGTGCCACCAGCAGAGATTGGAAACAGGGGTGGACACCCCTCCACTTT
>13|.|TRBJ1-3|many|TRBV19
CASCEGSGNTIYF
TGTGCCAGTTGTGAAGGCTCTGGAAACACCATATATTTT
>15|.|TRBJ1-3|few|TRBV6-1
CASSDGGSSGNTIYF
TGTGCCAGCAGTGACGGGGGGAGCTCTGGAAACACCATATATTTT
>13|.|TRBJ1-1|.|TRBV12-3/TRBV12-4
CASKAGMGTEAFF
TGTGCCAGCAAGGCAGGGATGGGCACTGAAGCTTTCTTT
>14|.|TRBJ1-1|.|TRBV12-3/TRBV12-4
CASSLIQVSTEAFF
TGTGCCAGCAGTTTAATCCAGGTTTCTACTGAAGCTTTCTTT
>13|.|TRBJ2-7|.|TRBV30
CAWSVGTGLGQYF
TGTGCCTGGAGTGTGGGAACAGGGCTCGGGCAGTACTTC
>15|.|TRBJ2-2|many|TRBV20-1
CSASMSGADTGELFF
TGCAGTGCTAGTATGTCGGGCGCTGATACCGGGGAGCTGTTTTTT
>16|.|TRBJ1-1|.|TRBV5-1
CVIPVGSPKGSTEAFF
TGCGTCATCCCAGTCGGGTCCCCCAAAGGGAGCACTGAAGCTTTCTTT
>15|TRBD2|TRBJ2-5|.|TRBV28
CASSSYGRATETQYF
TGTGCCAGCAGTTCCTACGGGAGGGCCACAGAGACCCAGTACTTC
>11|.|TRBJ2-2|.|TRBV29-1
CSGVLVGELFF
TGCAGCGGGGTCCTGGTTGGGGAGCTGTTTTTT
>15|TRBD1|TRBJ2-7|few|TRBV5-1
CASSGRQGPNYEQYF
TGCGCCAGCAGCGGAAGACAGGGTCCCAACTACGAGCAGTACTTC
>16|TRBD2|TRBJ2-5|.|TRBV20-1
CSASPTSGGAGETQYF
TGCAGTGCTAGCCCCACTAGCGGGGGGGCCGGGGAGACCCAGTACTTC